This T cell receptor beta chain is from a study of CD8 T cells in ankylosing spondylitis. Whole-study results and caveats: Researchers reportedly found disease-linked clones significantly enriched in matched ankylosing spondylitis synovial fluid. Before this, some motif variants had been reported in reactive arthritis synovial fluid and blood. Among TCR beta sequences, a motif of 7 to 9 highly homologous variants appeared characteristic of ankylosing spondylitis blood. CD8+ by phenotype, disease-linked clones were relatively rare in peripheral blood.

Germline CDR1 and CDR2: MNHNS and SASEGT. The CDR3 has 14 residues. After removal of 3 bases from V and 6 bases from J, the junction contained 2 bases not matched to a gene. TCR beta libraries were made by quantitative 5'-RACE with molecular barcodes. TCRdb itself ran the 5' RACE reads through MiXCR, one entry per CDR3 protein. The sample consists of about 540,000 distinct CDR3 sequences, roughly an eighth of them appearing once. This clonotype has more than one count but fewer than ten. No antigen is known for it. The sequenced sample consisted of blood, either unsorted or a sorted T cell fraction (not recorded which). This TCR came from a male donor with ankylosing spondylitis. This rearrangement joins TRBV6-1 to TRBJ1-5, with 10 bases that match TRBD1. CDR3 region: CASSEGTGVQPQHF. CDR3 DNA: TGTGCCAGCAGTGAGGGGACAGGGGTTCAGCCCCAGCATTTT.